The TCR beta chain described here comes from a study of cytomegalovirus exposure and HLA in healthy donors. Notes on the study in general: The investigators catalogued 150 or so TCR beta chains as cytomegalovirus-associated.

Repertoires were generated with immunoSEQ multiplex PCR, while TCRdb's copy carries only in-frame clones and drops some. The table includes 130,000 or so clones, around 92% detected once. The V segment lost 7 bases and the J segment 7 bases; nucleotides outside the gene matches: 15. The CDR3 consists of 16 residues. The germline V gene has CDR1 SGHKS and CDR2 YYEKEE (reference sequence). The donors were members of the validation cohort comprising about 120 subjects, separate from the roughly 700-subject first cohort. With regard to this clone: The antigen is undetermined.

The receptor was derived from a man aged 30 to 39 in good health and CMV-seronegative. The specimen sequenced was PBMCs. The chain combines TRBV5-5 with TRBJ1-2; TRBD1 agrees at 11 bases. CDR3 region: CASDVTGTGGLGGYTF. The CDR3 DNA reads TGTGCCAGCGACGTTACGGGGACAGGGGGTCTAGGTGGCTACACCTTC.